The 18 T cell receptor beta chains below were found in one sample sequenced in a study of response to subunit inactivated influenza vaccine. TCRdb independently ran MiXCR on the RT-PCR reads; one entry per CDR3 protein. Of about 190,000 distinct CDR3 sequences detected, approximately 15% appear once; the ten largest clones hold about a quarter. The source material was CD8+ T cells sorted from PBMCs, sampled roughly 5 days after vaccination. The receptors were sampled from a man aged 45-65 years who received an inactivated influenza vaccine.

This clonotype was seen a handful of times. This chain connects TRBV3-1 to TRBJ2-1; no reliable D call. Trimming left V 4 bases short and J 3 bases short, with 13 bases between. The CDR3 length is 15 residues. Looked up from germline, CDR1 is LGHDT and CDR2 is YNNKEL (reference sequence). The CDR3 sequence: CASSPPLGGYNEQFF. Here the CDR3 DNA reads TGTGCCAGCAGCCCCCCCCTGGGCGGCTACAATGAGCAGTTCTTC.

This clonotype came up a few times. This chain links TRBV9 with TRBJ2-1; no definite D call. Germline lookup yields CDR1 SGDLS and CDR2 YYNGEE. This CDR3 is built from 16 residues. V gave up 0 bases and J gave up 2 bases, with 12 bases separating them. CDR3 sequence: CASSVGGAGTYNEQFF. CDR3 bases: TGTGCCAGCAGCGTAGGTGGAGCAGGAACCTACAATGAGCAGTTCTTC.

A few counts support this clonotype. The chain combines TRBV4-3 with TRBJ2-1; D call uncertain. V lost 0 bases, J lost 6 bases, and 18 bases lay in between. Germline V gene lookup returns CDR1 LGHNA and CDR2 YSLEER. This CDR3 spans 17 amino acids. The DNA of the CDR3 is TGCGCCAGCAGCCAAGATTTCCTTGGCAGCTTGGGCAATGAGCAGTTCTTC. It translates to CASSQDFLGSLGNEQFF.

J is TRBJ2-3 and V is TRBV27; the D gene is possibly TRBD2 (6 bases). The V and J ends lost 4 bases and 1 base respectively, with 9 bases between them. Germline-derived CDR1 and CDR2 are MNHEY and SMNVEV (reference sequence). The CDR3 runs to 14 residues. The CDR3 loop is CASSWASGTDTQYF. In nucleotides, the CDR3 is TGTGCCAGCAGTTGGGCTAGCGGCACAGATACGCAGTATTTT.

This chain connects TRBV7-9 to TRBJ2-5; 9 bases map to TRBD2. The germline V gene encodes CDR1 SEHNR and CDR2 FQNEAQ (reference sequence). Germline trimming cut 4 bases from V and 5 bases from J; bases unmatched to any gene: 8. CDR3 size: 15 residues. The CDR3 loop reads CASSSLAGAGETQYF. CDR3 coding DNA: TGTGCCAGCAGCTCGTTAGCGGGGGCCGGGGAGACCCAGTACTTC.

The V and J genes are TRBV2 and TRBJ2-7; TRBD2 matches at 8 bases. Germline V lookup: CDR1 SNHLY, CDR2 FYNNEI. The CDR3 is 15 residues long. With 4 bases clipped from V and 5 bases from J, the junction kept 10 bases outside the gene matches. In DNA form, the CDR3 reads TGTGCCAGCAGTGGGGGACTAGATTCACGGGACGAGCAGTACTTC. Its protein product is CASSGGLDSRDEQYF.

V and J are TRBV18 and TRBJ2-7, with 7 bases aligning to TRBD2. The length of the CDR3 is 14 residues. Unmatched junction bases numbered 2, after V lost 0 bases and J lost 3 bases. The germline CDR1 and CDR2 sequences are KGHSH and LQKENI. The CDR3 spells CASSPPGGFYEQYF. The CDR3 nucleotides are TGTGCCAGCTCACCACCCGGGGGGTTCTACGAGCAGTACTTC. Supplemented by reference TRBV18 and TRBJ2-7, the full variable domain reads NAGVMQNPRHLVRRRGQEARLRCSPMKGHSHVYWYRQLPEEGLKFMVYLQKENIIDESGMPKERFSAEFPKEGPSILRIQQVVRGDSAAYFCASSPPGGFYEQYFGPGTRLTVT.

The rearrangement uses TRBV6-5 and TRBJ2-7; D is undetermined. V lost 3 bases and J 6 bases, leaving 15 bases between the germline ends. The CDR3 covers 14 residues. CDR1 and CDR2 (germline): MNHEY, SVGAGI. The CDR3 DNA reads TGTGCCAGCAGTTATAACGCAATAACGGGCGAGCAGTACTTC. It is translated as CASSYNAITGEQYF.

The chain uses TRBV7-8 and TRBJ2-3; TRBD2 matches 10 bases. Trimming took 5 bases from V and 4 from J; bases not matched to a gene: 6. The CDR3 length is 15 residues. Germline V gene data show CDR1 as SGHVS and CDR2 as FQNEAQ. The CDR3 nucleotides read TGTGCCAGCAGCAGTAGCGGGGGGTCTCCAGATACGCAGTATTTT. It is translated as CASSSSGGSPDTQYF.

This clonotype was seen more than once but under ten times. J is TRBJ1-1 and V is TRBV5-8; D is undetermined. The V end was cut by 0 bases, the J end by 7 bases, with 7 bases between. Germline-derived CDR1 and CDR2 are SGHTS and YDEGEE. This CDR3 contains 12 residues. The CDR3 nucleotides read TGTGCCAGCAGCTTGGCCCGAGATGAAGCTTTCTTT. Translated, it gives CASSLARDEAFF.

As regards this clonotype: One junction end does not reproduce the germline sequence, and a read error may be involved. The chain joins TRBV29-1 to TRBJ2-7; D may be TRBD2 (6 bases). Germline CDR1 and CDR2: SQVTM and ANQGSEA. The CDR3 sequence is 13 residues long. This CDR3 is CSVTFRGKYEQYF. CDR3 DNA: TGCAGCGTAACGTTCCGGGGGAAGTACGAGCAGTACTTT.

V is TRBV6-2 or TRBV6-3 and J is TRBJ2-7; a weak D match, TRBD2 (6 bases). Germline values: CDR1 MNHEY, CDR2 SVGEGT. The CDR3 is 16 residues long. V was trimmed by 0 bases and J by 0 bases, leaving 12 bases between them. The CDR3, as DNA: TGTGCCAGCAGTTACTCGAGGAGACTAGGCTCCTACGAGCAGTACTTC. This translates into CASSYSRRLGSYEQYF.

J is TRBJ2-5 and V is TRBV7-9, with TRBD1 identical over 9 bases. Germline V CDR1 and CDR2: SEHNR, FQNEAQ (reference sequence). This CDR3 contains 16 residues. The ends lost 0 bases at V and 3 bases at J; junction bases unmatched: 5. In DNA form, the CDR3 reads TGTGCCAGCAGCTTAGCCCCGACAGGGGGGGAAGAGACCCAGTACTTC. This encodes CASSLAPTGGEETQYF.

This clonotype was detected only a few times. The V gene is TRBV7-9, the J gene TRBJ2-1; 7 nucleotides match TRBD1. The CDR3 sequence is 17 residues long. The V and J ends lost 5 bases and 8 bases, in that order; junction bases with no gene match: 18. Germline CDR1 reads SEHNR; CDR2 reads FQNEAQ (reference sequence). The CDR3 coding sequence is TGTGCCAGCAGCCCACCCCGACAGGGTTGGGAGAGCGATGAGCAGTTCTTC. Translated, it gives CASSPPRQGWESDEQFF.

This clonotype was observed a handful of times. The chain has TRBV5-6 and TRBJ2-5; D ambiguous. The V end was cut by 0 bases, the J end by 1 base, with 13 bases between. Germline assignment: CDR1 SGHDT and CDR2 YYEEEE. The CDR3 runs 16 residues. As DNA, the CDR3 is TGTGCCAGCAGCTTGGTTATTGGCTTGGGCCAAGAGACCCAGTACTTC. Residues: CASSLVIGLGQETQYF.

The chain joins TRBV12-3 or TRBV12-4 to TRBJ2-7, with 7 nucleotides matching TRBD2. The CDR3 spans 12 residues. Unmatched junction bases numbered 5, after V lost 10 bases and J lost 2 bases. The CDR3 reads CATGLVPYEQYF. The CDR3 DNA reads TGTGCCACAGGACTAGTCCCCTACGAGCAGTACTTC.

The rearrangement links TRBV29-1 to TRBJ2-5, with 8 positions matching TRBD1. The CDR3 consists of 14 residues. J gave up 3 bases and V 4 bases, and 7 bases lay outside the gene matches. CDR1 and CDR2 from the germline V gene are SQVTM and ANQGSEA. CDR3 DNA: TGCAGCGTTGGCAAGGGACAGGTAGAAGAGACCCAGTACTTC. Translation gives CSVGKGQVEETQYF. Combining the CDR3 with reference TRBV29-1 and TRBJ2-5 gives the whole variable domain SAVISQKPSRDICQRGTSLTIQCQVDSQVTMMFWYRQQPGQSLTLIATANQGSEATYESGFVIDKFPISRPNLTFSTLTVSNMSPEDSSIYLCSVGKGQVEETQYFGPGTRLLVL.

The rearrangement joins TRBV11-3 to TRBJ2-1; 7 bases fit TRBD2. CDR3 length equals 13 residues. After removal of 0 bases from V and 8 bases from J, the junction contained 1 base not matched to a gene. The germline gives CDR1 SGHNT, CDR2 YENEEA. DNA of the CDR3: TGTGCCAGCAGCTTAGATGGGGGGGATGAGCAGTTCTTC. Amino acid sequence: CASSLDGGDEQFF.